Detailed here is one T cell receptor beta chain. Its specificity is unknown. These data belong to a study of identical twins. Notes on the study in general: Invariant MAIT and iNKT cells are populations that could partly confound zero-insertion analyses. Within cord blood, abundant beta clonotypes carried fewer insertions, but memory repertoires showed no such trend. Out-of-frame alpha sequences common to twins exhibited an excess of low generation probability. Conclusions were drawn cross-sectionally by statistical analysis, without following the same donors.

MiXCR, run by TCRdb on the 5' RACE reads, gives a single entry per CDR3 protein. The sample consists of around 220,000 distinct CDR3 sequences, roughly 10% of them appearing once. V was clipped by 0 bases and J by 0 bases, with 8 bases between them. The CDR3 length is 16 residues. CDR1 and CDR2 from the germline V gene are ENHRY and SYGVKD. This TCR derives from a man between 50 and 59 years old in good health. The sequenced material came from memory T cells sorted from blood. This chain links TRBV10-3 with TRBJ2-2, with a tentative D call TRBD1 (5 bases). The CDR3 here is CAISESQAPNTGELFF. Written as DNA, the CDR3 is TGTGCCATCAGTGAGTCACAGGCCCCGAACACCGGGGAGCTGTTTTTT.